Listed below are T cell receptor beta chains from one sample, sequenced in a study of blood T cell repertoires in COVID-19. Some clones are missing from TCRdb's copy, which holds only in-frame ones; the method was immunoSEQ multiplex PCR. The sample records 110,000 to 150,000 clones, under 80% being singletons. Sample: peripheral blood. The receptors were sampled from an elderly man with acute or convalescent COVID-19. CDR3s include the opening cysteine and the closing phenylalanine or tryptophan. D genes are given only for firm matches. Size is stated for part of the rows, as once, few or many counts, or as a class when the clone is expanded.

CDR3nt: TGTGCCAGCTCACCACTCTCGGCGGTGACAGATACGCAGTATTTT; CDR3aa: CASSPLSAVTDTQYF; abundance: NA; v_gene: TRBV18; j_gene: TRBJ2-3; d_gene: NA
CDR3nt: TGTGCCAGCTCACCACCGGGAGGCACAGATACGCAGTATTTT; CDR3aa: CASSPPGGTDTQYF; abundance: NA; v_gene: TRBV18; j_gene: TRBJ2-3; d_gene: NA
CDR3nt: TGTGCCAGCAGCTTGGATACGGGCTCTGGAAACACCATATATTTT; CDR3aa: CASSLDTGSGNTIYF; abundance: NA; v_gene: TRBV5-6; j_gene: TRBJ1-3; d_gene: NA
CDR3nt: TGTGCCAGCAGCTTAGACGTTCAAGTTGGCAGTTTCTTC; CDR3aa: CASSLDVQVGSFF; abundance: NA; v_gene: TRBV7-8; j_gene: TRBJ2-1; d_gene: NA
CDR3nt: TGTGCCAGCAGCTTAGAAACCCCCGCCAGGAACAATCAGCCCCAGCATTTT; CDR3aa: CASSLETPARNNQPQHF; abundance: few; v_gene: TRBV7-2; j_gene: TRBJ1-5; d_gene: NA
CDR3nt: TGTGCCAGCTCAGAACAGGGTAACTTCAACGAGCAGTACTTC; CDR3aa: CASSEQGNFNEQYF; abundance: NA; v_gene: TRBV18; j_gene: TRBJ2-7; d_gene: NA
CDR3nt: TGTGCCAGCAGCTTGACAGTCAATCAGCCCCAGCATTTT; CDR3aa: CASSLTVNQPQHF; abundance: NA; v_gene: TRBV7-2; j_gene: TRBJ1-5; d_gene: NA
CDR3nt: TGTGCCAGCAGCCAACCCGACAGTTCCACAGATACGCAGTATTTT; CDR3aa: CASSQPDSSTDTQYF; abundance: NA; v_gene: TRBV11-2; j_gene: TRBJ2-3; d_gene: NA
CDR3nt: TGTGCCAGCAGCCCAGCCACTAGCGGGGGGAAAGAGTACTTC; CDR3aa: CASSPATSGGKEYF; abundance: NA; v_gene: TRBV7-2; j_gene: TRBJ2-7; d_gene: TRBD2
CDR3nt: TGTGCCAGCAGCCGAGGAGGCCTCGGGGATGAGCAGTTCTTC; CDR3aa: CASSRGGLGDEQFF; abundance: few; v_gene: TRBV4-2; j_gene: TRBJ2-1; d_gene: NA